This T cell receptor beta chain appears in the sequencing data of a study of T cells in Graves' hyperthyroidism and ophthalmopathy. Amplification yielded TCR beta CDR3 regions, with RNA transcripts as the source. Using the HTBI primer set, a first-round RT-PCR was run on the TCR CDR3. TCRdb used MiXCR to reprocess the multiplex PCR reads, holding one entry per CDR3 protein. The table records about 400,000 distinct CDR3 sequences, under 15% of them present only once. This clonotype was counted ten times or more. The sequenced sample was blood. The TCR comes from a woman aged 25 to 39 with Graves' hyperthyroidism.

This CDR3 is CSAIYWAGHSYEQYF. The CDR3, as DNA: TGCAGCGCTATATATTGGGCAGGCCACTCCTACGAGCAGTACTTC. The V gene is TRBV29-1, the J gene TRBJ2-7; D is unresolved. CDR1 and CDR2 (germline): SQVTM, ANQGSEA. The CDR3 loop spans 15 amino acids. The V gene lost 7 bases and the J gene lost 0 bases, with 19 bases spanning the gap.